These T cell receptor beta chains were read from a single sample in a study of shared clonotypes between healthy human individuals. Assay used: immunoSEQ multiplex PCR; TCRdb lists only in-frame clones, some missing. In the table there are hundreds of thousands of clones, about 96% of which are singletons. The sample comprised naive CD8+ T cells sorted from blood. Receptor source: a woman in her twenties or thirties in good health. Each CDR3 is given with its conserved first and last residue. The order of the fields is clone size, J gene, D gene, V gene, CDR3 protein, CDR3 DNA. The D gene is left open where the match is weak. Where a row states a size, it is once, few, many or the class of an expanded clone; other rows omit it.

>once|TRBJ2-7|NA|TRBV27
CATALSLLEHEQYF
TGTGCCACTGCGTTAAGTTTACTCGAGCACGAGCAGTACTTC
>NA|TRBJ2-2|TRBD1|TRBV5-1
CASSLDQLTGDTGELFF
TGCGCCAGCAGCTTGGATCAATTGACAGGGGACACCGGGGAGCTGTTTTTT
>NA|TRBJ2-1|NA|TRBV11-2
CASTGTSSSHSYNEQFF
TGTGCCAGCACCGGGACATCTAGCAGTCACTCCTACAATGAGCAGTTCTTC
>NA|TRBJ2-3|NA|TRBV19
CASSTVPYATDTQYF
TGTGCCAGTAGCACGGTCCCGTACGCCACAGATACGCAGTATTTT
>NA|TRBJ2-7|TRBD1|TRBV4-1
CASSQGPGTGNEQYF
TGCGCCAGCAGCCAAGGTCCCGGGACAGGGAACGAGCAGTACTTC
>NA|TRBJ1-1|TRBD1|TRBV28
CATQFTQGAVNTEAFF
TGTGCCACCCAGTTTACGCAGGGGGCAGTGAACACTGAAGCTTTCTTT
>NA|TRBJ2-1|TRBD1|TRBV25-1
CASSDRQGEVWNEQFF
TGTGCCAGCAGTGATAGACAGGGAGAAGTTTGGAATGAGCAGTTCTTC
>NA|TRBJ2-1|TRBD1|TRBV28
CASSLGDSVYNEQFF
TGTGCCAGCAGTTTGGGGGACAGCGTCTACAATGAGCAGTTCTTC
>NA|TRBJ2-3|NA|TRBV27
CASKSTTDTQYF
TGTGCCAGCAAGAGCACCACAGATACGCAGTATTTT
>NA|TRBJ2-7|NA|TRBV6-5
CASSLLTGSEQYF
TGTGCCAGCAGCCTATTGACAGGATCCGAGCAGTACTTC
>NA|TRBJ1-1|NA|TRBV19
CASSMTRWGTEAFF
TGTGCCAGTAGTATGACCCGGTGGGGCACTGAAGCTTTCTTT
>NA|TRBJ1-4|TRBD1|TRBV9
CASSLSPGPVGQDNEKLFF
TGTGCCAGCAGCCTATCACCCGGCCCCGTGGGACAGGATAATGAAAAACTGTTTTTT
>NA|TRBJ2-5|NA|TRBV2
CAYREQLSGTQYF
TGTGCCTATCGAGAACAGCTCTCAGGGACCCAGTACTTC
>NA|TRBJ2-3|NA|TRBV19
CASSIVAERTDTQYF
TGTGCCAGTAGTATAGTAGCGGAGCGCACAGATACGCAGTATTTT
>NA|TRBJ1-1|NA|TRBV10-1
CASSESGTNTEAFF
TGCGCCAGCAGTGAGTCGGGGACGAACACTGAAGCTTTCTTT
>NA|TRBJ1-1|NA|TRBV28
CASSFWNPNTEAFF
TGTGCCAGCAGTTTCTGGAATCCGAACACTGAAGCTTTCTTT
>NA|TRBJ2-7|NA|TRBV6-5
CASSYGTGPLYEQYF
TGTGCCAGCAGTTACGGAACAGGTCCTTTGTACGAGCAGTACTTC
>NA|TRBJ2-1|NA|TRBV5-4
CASSPPTYNEQFF
TGTGCCAGCAGCCCTCCAACCTACAATGAGCAGTTCTTC
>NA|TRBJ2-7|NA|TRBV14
CASSLTNYEQYF
TGTGCCAGCAGCTTGACTAATTACGAGCAGTACTTC
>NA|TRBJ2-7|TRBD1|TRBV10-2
CASSEVFDRGYEQYF
TGCGCCAGCAGCGAAGTCTTTGACAGGGGATACGAGCAGTACTTC
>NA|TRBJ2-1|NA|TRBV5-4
CASSARNEQFF
TGTGCCAGCAGCGCACGGAATGAGCAGTTCTTC
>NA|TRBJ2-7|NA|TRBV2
CASSGVVGGLKTYEQYF
TGTGCCAGCAGCGGTGTGGTGGGGGGACTCAAGACCTACGAGCAGTACTTC
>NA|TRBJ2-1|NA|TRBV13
CASSFQRHNGQFF
TGTGCCAGCAGTTTTCAGCGCCACAATGGGCAGTTCTTC
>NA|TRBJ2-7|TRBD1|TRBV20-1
CSATTGVEQYF
TGCAGTGCTACTACAGGGGTCGAGCAGTACTTC
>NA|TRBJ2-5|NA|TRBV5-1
CASSLPRDSNRETQYF
TGCGCCAGCAGCTTACCCAGGGATTCTAACCGAGAGACCCAGTACTTC
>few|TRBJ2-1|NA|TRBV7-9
CASSLDNEQFF
TGTGCCAGCAGCTTAGACAATGAGCAGTTCTTC
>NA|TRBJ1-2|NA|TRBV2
CAIDPGPPNYGYTF
TGTGCCATCGATCCGGGACCTCCTAACTATGGCTACACCTTC
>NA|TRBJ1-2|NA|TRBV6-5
CASSLGGYGYTF
TGTGCCAGCAGCCTCGGGGGCTATGGCTACACCTTC
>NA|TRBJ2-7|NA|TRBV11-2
CASSFSGKDEQYF
TGTGCCAGCAGCTTCAGTGGGAAGGACGAGCAGTACTTC
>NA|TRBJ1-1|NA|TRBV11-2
CASSPNSPRAAFF
TGTGCCAGCAGCCCAAACTCCCCCAGGGCGGCTTTCTTT
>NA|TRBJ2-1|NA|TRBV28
CASSLWAEEGYNEQFF
TGTGCCAGCAGTTTATGGGCCGAGGAGGGGTACAATGAGCAGTTCTTC
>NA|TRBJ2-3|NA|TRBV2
CASSAGTVTDTQYF
TGTGCCAGCAGCGCCGGGACCGTCACAGATACGCAGTATTTT
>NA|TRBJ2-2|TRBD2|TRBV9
CASSPMWEGAGELFF
TGTGCCAGCAGCCCCATGTGGGAGGGCGCCGGGGAGCTGTTTTTT
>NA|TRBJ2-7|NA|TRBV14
CASSQDMWSPYEQYF
TGTGCCAGCAGCCAAGATATGTGGAGCCCCTACGAGCAGTACTTC
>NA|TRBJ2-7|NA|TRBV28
CASSPLARQYF
TGTGCCAGCAGTCCCCTAGCGCGGCAGTACTTC
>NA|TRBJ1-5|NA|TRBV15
CATSSSGTNQPQHF
TGTGCCACCAGCAGTTCCGGGACAAATCAGCCCCAGCATTTT
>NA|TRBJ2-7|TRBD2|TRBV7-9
CASSPGTSGRVYEQYF
TGTGCCAGCAGTCCAGGGACTAGCGGGAGAGTCTACGAGCAGTACTTC
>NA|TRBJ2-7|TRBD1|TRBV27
CASSRDRGTYEQYF
TGTGCCAGCAGCCGGGACAGGGGGACCTACGAGCAGTACTTC
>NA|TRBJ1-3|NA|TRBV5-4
CASSSQGTIYF
TGTGCCAGCAGCTCACAGGGCACCATATATTTT
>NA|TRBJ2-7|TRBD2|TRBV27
CASSSGLASYEQYF
TGTGCCAGCAGTTCGGGACTAGCGTCGTACGAGCAGTACTTC
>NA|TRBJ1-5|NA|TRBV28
CATCQEKAGLNQPQHF
TGTGCCACCTGTCAGGAGAAGGCCGGGCTCAATCAGCCCCAGCATTTT
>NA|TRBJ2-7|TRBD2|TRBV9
CASSVVAGDTYEQYF
TGTGCCAGCAGCGTAGTAGCGGGAGACACCTACGAGCAGTACTTC
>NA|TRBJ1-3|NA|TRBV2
CASSEESGTLTSGNTIYF
TGTGCCAGCAGTGAAGAATCGGGGACCTTGACTTCTGGAAACACCATATATTTT
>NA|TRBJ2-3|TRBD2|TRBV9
CASSVEWGGVADTQYF
TGTGCCAGCAGCGTAGAGTGGGGAGGGGTCGCAGATACGCAGTATTTT
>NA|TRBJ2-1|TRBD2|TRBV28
CASSASGLAVNEQFF
TGTGCCAGCAGTGCATCCGGACTAGCGGTAAATGAGCAGTTCTTC
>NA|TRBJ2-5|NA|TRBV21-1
CASSKAEGAGTSVSQETQYF
TGTGCCAGCAGCAAAGCGGAGGGGGCAGGGACTAGCGTCTCACAAGAGACCCAGTACTTC